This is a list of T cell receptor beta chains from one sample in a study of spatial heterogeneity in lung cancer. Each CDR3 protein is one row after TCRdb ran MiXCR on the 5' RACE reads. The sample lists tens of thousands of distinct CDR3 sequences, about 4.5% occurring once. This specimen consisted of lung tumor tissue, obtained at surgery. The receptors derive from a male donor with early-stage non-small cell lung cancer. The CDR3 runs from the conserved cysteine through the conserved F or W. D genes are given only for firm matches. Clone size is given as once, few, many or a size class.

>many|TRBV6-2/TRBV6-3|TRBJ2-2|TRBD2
CASSRPRLAAVTNTGELFF
TGTGCCAGCAGTCGACCCCGACTAGCGGCCGTGACGAACACCGGGGAGCTGTTTTTT
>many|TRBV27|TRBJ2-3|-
CASSFRGYGTDTQYF
TGTGCCAGCAGTTTCCGGGGCTATGGCACAGATACGCAGTATTTT
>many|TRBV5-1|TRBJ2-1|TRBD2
CASSLGEGPYNEQFF
TGCGCCAGCAGCTTGGGGGAGGGTCCCTACAATGAGCAGTTCTTC
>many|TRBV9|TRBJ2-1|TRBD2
CASSVFSAGGGNEQFF
TGTGCCAGCAGCGTATTCTCGGCGGGAGGAGGCAATGAGCAGTTCTTC
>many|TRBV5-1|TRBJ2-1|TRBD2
CASSAGLAGNEQFF
TGCGCCAGCAGCGCCGGACTAGCGGGCAATGAGCAGTTCTTC
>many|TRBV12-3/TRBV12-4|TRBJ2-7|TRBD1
CASSPHRQGSYEQYF
TGTGCCAGCAGCCCTCACCGACAGGGATCCTACGAGCAGTACTTC
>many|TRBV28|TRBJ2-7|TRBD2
CASSRRTSGKTSYEQYF
TGTGCCAGCAGTCGTAGGACTAGCGGGAAGACGTCCTACGAGCAGTACTTC
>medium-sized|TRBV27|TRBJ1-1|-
CASSKTTNTEAFF
TGTGCCAGCAGTAAAACAACGAACACTGAAGCTTTCTTT
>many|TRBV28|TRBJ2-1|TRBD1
CASSYRDREVNEQFF
TGTGCCAGCAGTTACCGGGACAGGGAGGTGAATGAGCAGTTCTTC
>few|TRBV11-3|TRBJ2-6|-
CASSLVGPGANVLTF
TGTGCCAGCAGCTTAGTTGGGCCAGGGGCCAACGTCCTGACTTTC
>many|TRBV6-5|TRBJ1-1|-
CASSYSIRGASTEAFF
TGTGCCAGCAGTTACTCGATTCGGGGCGCAAGCACTGAAGCTTTCTTT
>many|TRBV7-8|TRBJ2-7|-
CASSLAVNEQYF
TGTGCCAGCAGCTTAGCTGTGAACGAGCAGTACTTC
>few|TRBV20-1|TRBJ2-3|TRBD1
CSARSGTGVTDTQYF
TGCAGTGCTAGGTCCGGGACAGGGGTCACAGATACGCAGTATTTT
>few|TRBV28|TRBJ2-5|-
CASSLSPGLETQYF
TGTGCCAGCAGTTTAAGTCCGGGATTGGAGACCCAGTACTTC
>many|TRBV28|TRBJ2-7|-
CASWAVDYEQYF
TGTGCCAGCTGGGCGGTAGACTACGAGCAGTACTTC
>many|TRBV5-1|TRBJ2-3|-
CASSLEGIPGLTQYF
TGCGCCAGCAGCTTGGAAGGGATTCCGGGACTTACGCAGTATTTT
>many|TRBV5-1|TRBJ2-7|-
CASSFGSGNEQYF
TGCGCCAGCAGCTTTGGGTCAGGGAACGAGCAGTACTTC
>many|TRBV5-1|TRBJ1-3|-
CASSSGRTYSGNTIYF
TGCGCCAGCAGCTCTGGACGGACGTACTCTGGAAACACCATATATTTT
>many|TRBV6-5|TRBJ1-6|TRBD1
CASSLTGTENSPLHF
TGTGCCAGCAGTTTGACAGGGACCGAGAATTCACCCCTCCACTTT
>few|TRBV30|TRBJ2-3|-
CASPSGWGTDTQYF
TGTGCCAGCCCTTCGGGTTGGGGCACAGATACGCAGTATTTT